A selection of T cell receptor beta chains follows, all from one sample in a study of memory CD4+ T cells and cytomegalovirus serostatus. Measured with immunoSEQ multiplex PCR; TCRdb has only the in-frame clones, and not every one. The table lists about 75,000 clones, around 78% of them singletons. Sequencing was performed on memory CD4+ T cells from blood. These receptors came from an adult in good health and CMV-seropositive. Both conserved end residues are part of each CDR3. D genes are given only for firm matches. Clone size is not always given. Where it is, it says once, few, many or a class for expanded clones.

>NA|TRBJ1-1|NA|TRBV7-9
TGTGCCAGCAGTATGCAGGGATCTGAAGCTTTCTTT
CASSMQGSEAFF
>NA|TRBJ1-4|NA|TRBV4-2
TGTGCCAGCAGCCAAGGTTGGGGGGGAACAACTAATGAAAAACTGTTTTTT
CASSQGWGGTTNEKLFF
>NA|TRBJ1-1|NA|TRBV28
TGTGCCAGCAACATCCGGAACACTGAAGCTTTCTTT
CASNIRNTEAFF
>NA|TRBJ2-1|NA|TRBV20-1
TGCAGTGCCCTGAGGGGTGAGCAGTTCTTC
CSALRGEQFF
>NA|TRBJ1-2|NA|TRBV7-2
TGTGCCAGCAGCTTACTTGCAGACTATGGCTACACCTTC
CASSLLADYGYTF
>TRBD1|TRBJ2-1|NA|TRBV6-1
TGTGCCATTAGAACACAGGGGGCGCGTGAGCAGTTCTTC
CAIRTQGAREQFF
>TRBD1|TRBJ2-1|NA|TRBV25-1
TGTGCCAGCAACCTATCCGGGACAGGGCGATACCATGAGCAGTTCTTC
CASNLSGTGRYHEQFF
>TRBD1|TRBJ1-4|few|TRBV14
TGTGCCAGCAGCCCCCGAGGGGGCAGGGGAAGTGAAAAACTGTTTTTT
CASSPRGGRGSEKLFF
>NA|TRBJ1-1|few|TRBV27
TGTGCCAGCAGTTCGGCTCCGAACACTGAAGCTTTCTTT
CASSSAPNTEAFF
>NA|TRBJ2-3|NA|TRBV5-1
TGCGCCAGCACTACTCGAGTGAGGGGCCGATCTAGCACAGATACGCAGTATTTT
CASTTRVRGRSSTDTQYF